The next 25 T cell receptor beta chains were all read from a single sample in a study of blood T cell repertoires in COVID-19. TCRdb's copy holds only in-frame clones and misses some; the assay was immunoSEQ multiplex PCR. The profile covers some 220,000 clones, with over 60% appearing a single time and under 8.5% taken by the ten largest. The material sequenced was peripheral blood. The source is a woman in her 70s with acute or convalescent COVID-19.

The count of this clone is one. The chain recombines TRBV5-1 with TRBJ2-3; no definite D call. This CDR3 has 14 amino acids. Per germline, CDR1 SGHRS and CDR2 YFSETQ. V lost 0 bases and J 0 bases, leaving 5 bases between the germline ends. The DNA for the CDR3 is TGCGCCAGCAGCTTGGATCCTAGCACAGATACGCAGTATTTT. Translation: CASSLDPSTDTQYF.

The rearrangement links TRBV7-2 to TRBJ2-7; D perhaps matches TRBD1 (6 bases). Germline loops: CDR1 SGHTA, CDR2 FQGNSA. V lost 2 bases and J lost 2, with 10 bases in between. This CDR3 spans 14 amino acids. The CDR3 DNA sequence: TGTGCCAGCAGCTTACCTGGGACACCCTACGAGCAGTACTTC. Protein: CASSLPGTPYEQYF.

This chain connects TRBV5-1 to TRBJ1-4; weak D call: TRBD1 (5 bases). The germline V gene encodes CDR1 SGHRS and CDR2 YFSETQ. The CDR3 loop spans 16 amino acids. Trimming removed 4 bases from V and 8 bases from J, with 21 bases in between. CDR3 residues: CASSPEGRQGGEKLFF. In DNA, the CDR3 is TGCGCCAGCAGCCCGGAGGGGCGGCAGGGAGGGGAAAAACTGTTTTTT. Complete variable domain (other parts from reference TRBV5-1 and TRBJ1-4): KAGVTQTPRYLIKTRGQQVTLSCSPISGHRSVSWYQQTPGQGLQFLFEYFSETQRNKGNFPGRFSGRQFSNSRSEMNVSTLELGDSALYLCASSPEGRQGGEKLFFGSGTQLSVL.

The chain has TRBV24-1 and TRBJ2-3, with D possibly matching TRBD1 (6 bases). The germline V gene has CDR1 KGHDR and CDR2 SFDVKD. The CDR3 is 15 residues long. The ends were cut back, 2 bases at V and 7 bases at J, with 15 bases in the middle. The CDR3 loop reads CATSDSGAPRNTQYF. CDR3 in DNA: TGTGCCACCAGTGATTCAGGGGCCCCTAGAAATACGCAGTATTTT.

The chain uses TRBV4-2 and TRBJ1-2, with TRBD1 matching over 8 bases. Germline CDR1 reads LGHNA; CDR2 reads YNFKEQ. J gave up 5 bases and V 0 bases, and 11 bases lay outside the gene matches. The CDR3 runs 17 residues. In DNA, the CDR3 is TGTGCCAGCAGCCAAGATCAGCGGACAGGGATCATTTATGGCTACACCTTC. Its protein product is CASSQDQRTGIIYGYTF.

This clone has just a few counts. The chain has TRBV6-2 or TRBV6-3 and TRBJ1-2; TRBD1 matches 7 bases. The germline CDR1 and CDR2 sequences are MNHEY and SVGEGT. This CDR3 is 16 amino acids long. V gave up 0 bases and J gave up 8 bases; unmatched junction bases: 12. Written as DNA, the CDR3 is TGTGCCAGCAGTTACTCGGGGTCACAGGGGCGGCAAGGCTACACCTTC. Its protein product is CASSYSGSQGRQGYTF.

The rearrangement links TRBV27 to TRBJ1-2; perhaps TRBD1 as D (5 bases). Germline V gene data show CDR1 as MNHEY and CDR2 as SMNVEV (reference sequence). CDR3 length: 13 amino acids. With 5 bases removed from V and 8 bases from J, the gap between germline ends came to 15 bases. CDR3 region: CASSPTGFRGYTF. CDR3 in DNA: TGTGCCAGCAGTCCCACAGGTTTCCGAGGCTACACCTTC.

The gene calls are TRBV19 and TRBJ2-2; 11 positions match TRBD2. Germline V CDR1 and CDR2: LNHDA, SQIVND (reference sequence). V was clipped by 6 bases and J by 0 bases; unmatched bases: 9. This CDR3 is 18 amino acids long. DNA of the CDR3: TGTGCCAGTAGGAGGAGGGAGACTAGCGGGGCGAACACCGGGGAGCTGTTTTTT. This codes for CASRRRETSGANTGELFF.

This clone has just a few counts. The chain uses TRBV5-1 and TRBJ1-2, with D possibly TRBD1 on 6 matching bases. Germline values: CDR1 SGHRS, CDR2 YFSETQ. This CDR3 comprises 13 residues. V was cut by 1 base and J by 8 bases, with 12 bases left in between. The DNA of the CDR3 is TGCGCCAGCAGCTTGACTCCAGGGGCGGGCTACACCTTC. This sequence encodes CASSLTPGAGYTF.

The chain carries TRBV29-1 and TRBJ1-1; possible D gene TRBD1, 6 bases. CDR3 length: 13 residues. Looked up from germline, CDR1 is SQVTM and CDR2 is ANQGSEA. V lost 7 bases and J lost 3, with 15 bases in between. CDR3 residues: CSANRVGDTEAFF. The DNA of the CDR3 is TGCAGCGCAAACAGGGTAGGGGACACTGAAGCTTTCTTT.

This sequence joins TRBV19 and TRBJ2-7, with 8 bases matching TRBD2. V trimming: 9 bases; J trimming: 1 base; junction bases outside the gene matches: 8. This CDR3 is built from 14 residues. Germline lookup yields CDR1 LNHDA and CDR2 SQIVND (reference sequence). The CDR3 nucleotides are TGTGCCAGCCGCCGGGAGGGGCAGTCCTACGAGCAGTACTTC. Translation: CASRREGQSYEQYF.

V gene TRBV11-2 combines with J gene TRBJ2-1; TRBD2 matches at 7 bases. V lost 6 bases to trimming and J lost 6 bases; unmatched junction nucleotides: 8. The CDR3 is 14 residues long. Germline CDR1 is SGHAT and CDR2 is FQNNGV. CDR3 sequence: CASRPLRLANEQFF. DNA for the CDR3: TGTGCCAGCAGGCCTCTCAGACTAGCCAATGAGCAGTTCTTC.

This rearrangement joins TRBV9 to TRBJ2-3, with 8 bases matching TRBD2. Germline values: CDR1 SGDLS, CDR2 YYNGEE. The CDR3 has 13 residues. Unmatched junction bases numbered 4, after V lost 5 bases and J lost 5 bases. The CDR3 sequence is CASSRTSLDTQYF. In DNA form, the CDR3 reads TGTGCCAGCAGTCGGACTAGCTTAGATACGCAGTATTTT. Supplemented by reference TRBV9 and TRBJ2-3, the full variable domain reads DSGVTQTPKHLITATGQRVTLRCSPRSGDLSVYWYQQSLDQGLQFLIQYYNGEERAKGNILERFSAQQFPDLHSELNLSSLELGDSALYFCASSRTSLDTQYFGPGTRLTVL.

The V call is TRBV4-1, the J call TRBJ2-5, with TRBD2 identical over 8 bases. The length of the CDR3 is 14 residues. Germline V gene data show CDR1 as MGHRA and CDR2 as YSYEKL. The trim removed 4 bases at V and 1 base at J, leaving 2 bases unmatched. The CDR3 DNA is TGCGCCAGCAGCCCAGCGGGGGCCCAAGAGACCCAGTACTTC. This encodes CASSPAGAQETQYF.

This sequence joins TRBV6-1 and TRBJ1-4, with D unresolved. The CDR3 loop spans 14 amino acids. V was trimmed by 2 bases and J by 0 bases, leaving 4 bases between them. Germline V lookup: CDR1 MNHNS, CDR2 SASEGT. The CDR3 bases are TGTGCCAGCAGTGAATCCACAACTAATGAAAAACTGTTTTTT. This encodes CASSESTTNEKLFF.

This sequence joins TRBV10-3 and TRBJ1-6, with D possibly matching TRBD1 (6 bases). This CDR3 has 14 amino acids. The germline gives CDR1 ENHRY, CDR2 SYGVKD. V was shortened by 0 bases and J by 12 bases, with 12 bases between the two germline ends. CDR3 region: CAISESGQSLPLHF. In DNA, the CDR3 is TGTGCCATCAGTGAGTCGGGACAATCTTTACCCCTCCACTTT.

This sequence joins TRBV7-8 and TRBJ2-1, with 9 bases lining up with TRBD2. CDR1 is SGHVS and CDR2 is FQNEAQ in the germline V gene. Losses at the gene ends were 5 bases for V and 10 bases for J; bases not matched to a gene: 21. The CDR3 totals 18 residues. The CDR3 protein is CASSPSPQERGALLEQFF. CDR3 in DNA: TGTGCCAGCAGCCCGTCACCACAGGAGCGGGGGGCTCTATTAGAGCAGTTCTTC.

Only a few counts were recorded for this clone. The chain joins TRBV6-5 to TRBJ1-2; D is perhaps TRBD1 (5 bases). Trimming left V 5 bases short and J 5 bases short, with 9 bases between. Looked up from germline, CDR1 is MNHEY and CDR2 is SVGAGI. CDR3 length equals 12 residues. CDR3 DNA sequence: TGTGCCAGCAGTCAGGGCCAGTATGGCTACACCTTC. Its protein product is CASSQGQYGYTF.

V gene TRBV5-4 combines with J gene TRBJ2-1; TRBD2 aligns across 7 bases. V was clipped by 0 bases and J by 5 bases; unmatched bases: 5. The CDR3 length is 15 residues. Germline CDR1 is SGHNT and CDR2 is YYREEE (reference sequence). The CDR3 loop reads CASSLGLAADNEQFF. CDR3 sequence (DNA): TGTGCCAGCAGCTTGGGTCTAGCGGCCGACAATGAGCAGTTCTTC.

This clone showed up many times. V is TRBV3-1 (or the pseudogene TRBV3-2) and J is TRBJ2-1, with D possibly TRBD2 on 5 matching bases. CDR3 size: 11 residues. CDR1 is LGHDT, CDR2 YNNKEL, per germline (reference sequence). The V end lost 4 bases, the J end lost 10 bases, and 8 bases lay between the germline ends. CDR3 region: CASSLTGEQFF. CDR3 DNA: TGTGCCAGCAGCCTTACGGGGGAGCAGTTCTTC.

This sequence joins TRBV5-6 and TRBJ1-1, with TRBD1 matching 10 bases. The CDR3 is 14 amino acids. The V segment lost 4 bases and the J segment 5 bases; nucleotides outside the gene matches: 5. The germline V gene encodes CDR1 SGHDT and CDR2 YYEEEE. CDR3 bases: TGTGCCAGCAGCCAGGGACAGGGGTGGACTGAAGCTTTCTTT. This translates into CASSQGQGWTEAFF.

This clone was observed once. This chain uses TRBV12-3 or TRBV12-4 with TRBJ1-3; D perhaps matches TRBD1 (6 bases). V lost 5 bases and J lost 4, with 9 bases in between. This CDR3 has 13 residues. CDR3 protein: CASSLGQGNTIYF. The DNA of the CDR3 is TGTGCCAGCAGTCTAGGACAGGGAAACACCATATATTTT.

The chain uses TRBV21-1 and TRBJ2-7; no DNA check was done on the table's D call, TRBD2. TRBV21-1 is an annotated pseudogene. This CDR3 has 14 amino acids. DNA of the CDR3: TGTGCCAGCAGCAAAGCGAAAGGGACTCACGAGCAGTACTTC. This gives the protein CASSKAKGTHEQYF.

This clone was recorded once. The CDR3 DNA follows: TGCGCCAGCAGCCAAGATTGGAGGGGCGAGCAGTTCTTC. Protein: CASSQDWRGEQFF. V usage is TRBV4-3 and J usage is TRBJ2-1; perhaps TRBD2 as D (6 bases). This CDR3 contains 13 residues. Trimming removed 0 bases at V and 10 bases at J, with 10 bases between. Germline V gives CDR1 LGHNA, CDR2 YSLEER.

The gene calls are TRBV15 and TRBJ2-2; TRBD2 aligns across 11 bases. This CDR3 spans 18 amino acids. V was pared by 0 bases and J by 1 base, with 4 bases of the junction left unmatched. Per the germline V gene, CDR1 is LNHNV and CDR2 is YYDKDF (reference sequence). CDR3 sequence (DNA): TGTGCCACCAGCAGAGATTACGGGACTAGCGGGAACACCGGGGAGCTGTTTTTT. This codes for CATSRDYGTSGNTGELFF.